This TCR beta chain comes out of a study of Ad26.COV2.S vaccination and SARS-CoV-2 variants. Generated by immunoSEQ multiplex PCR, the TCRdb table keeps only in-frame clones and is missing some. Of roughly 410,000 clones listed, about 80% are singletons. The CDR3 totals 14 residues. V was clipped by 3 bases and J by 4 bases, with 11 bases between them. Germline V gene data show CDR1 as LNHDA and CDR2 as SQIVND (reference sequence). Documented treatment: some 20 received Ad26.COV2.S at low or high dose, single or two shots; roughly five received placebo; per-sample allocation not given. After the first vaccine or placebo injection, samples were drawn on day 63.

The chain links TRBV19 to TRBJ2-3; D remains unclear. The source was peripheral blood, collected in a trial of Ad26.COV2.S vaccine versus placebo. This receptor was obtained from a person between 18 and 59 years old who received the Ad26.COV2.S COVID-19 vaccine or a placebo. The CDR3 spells CASSIWTSADTQYF. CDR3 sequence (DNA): TGTGCCAGTAGTATCTGGACCAGTGCAGATACGCAGTATTTT.